The 12 T cell receptor beta chains presented below share a single source sample, sequenced in a study of human T cells and chemical hapten exposure. The time point here: pre-sensitization, week 0. Treatment defined: therapeutic diphenylcyclopropenone sensitization with weekly scalp DPC. TCRdb re-called the RACE reads through MiXCR, storing one row per CDR3 protein. The table shows 350,000 to 450,000 distinct CDR3 sequences, with about 5.1% occurring only once. This material consisted of whole blood, taken in connection with sensitization to the hapten diphenylcyclopropenone (DPC). Receptor source: a woman aged 50 to 60 with alopecia areata. Some clones in this sample may be carry-over from other donors' samples.

The table lists this clonotype with a few counts. This chain connects TRBV20-1 to TRBJ2-7; D is unresolved. Trimming took 0 bases from V and 4 from J, leaving 13 bases between them. The CDR3 contains 14 residues. Germline loops: CDR1 DFQATT, CDR2 SNEGSKA (reference sequence). This CDR3 is CSARDLQRPYEQYF. DNA for the CDR3: TGCAGTGCTAGAGATCTACAACGGCCTTACGAGCAGTACTTC.

In its sample, this clonotype was seen many times. A read error may produce the germline difference seen at one junction end. The gene calls are TRBV10-3 and TRBJ2-2; possible D gene TRBD2, 5 bases. Looked up from germline, CDR1 is ENHRY and CDR2 is SYGVKD. This CDR3 comprises 15 residues. For the CDR3, the DNA is TGCGCATCTGGGGAGCTGGAGTTCGACACCGGGGAGCTGTTTTTT. Protein product: CASGELEFDTGELFF.

At least ten counts were recorded for this clonotype. A read error may produce the germline difference seen at one junction end. The rearrangement uses TRBV20-1 and TRBJ2-7; D remains ambiguous. This CDR3 region has 8 residues. Germline V CDR1 and CDR2: DFQATT, SNEGSKA (reference sequence). The CDR3 loop reads CSATGEDF. The CDR3 DNA follows: TGCAGTGCCACCGGTGAAGACTTC.

The chain recombines TRBV27 with TRBJ1-1, with D maybe TRBD1 (6 bases). Trimming took off 4 bases at V and 5 bases at J, with 14 bases between the two ends. The CDR3 sequence is 14 residues long. CDR1 is MNHEY and CDR2 is SMNVEV in the germline V gene (reference sequence). CDR3 residues: CASSWDIQRTEAFF. CDR3 in DNA: TGTGCCAGCAGTTGGGACATACAGCGGACTGAAGCTTTCTTT.

The table lists this clonotype with many counts. The V call is TRBV4-2, the J call TRBJ2-3; D not certain. Deletions cut 0 bases from V and 5 bases from J, with 6 bases between. The germline CDR1 and CDR2 sequences are LGHNA and YNFKEQ. The CDR3 consists of 13 residues. CDR3: CASSQEGRDTQYF. The CDR3 region has the DNA TGTGCCAGCAGCCAAGAAGGAAGAGATACGCAGTATTTT.

The J gene is TRBJ1-4, the V gene TRBV6-6; D not certain. V was pared by 3 bases and J by 7 bases, with 0 bases between. Germline V gene lookup returns CDR1 MNHNY and CDR2 SVGAGI (reference sequence). The CDR3 covers 10 residues. The CDR3 here is CASSYEKLFF. The CDR3 nucleotides read TGTGCCAGCAGTTATGAAAAACTGTTTTTT.

This clonotype was counted ten times or more. The chain employs TRBV7-9 and TRBJ1-1, with TRBD1 matching over 10 bases. The junction had 7 bases not matched to a gene; V was cut back by 8 bases and J by 1 base. The CDR3 is made up of 15 amino acids. Per germline, CDR1 SEHNR and CDR2 FQNEAQ (reference sequence). As DNA, the CDR3 is TGTGCCAGCGTAAAAAGACAGGGGGCGAACACTGAAGCTTTCTTT. This sequence encodes CASVKRQGANTEAFF.

In its sample, this clonotype was seen many times. The CDR3 DNA is TGTGCCAGCAGTTACGGGACGGATGAGCAGTTCTTC. It translates to CASSYGTDEQFF. This chain joins TRBV6-5 and TRBJ2-1; D is tentatively TRBD1 or TRBD2 (5 bases each). Germline V gene lookup returns CDR1 MNHEY and CDR2 SVGAGI. CDR3 size: 12 residues. Between the trimmed V and J ends, which lost 2 bases and 8 bases, there was a span of 7 bases.

V gene TRBV29-1 combines with J gene TRBJ2-5; 15 positions match TRBD2. The CDR3 sequence is 19 residues long. CDR1 SQVTM and CDR2 ANQGSEA come from the germline V gene. The V segment lost 3 bases and the J segment 4 bases; nucleotides outside the gene matches: 15. The CDR3 sequence is CSVDGTSGRSQPPPETQYF. DNA of the CDR3: TGCAGCGTTGACGGGACTAGCGGGAGGTCCCAACCACCCCCAGAGACCCAGTACTTC.

This chain connects TRBV2 to TRBJ1-6; D gene uncertain. CDR3 length: 14 residues. With 7 bases removed from V and 7 bases from J, the gap between germline ends came to 14 bases. CDR1 and CDR2 (germline): SNHLY, FYNNEI. CDR3 nucleotide sequence: TGTGCCAGCATACAGACGGTTCGGAATTCACCCCTCCACTTT. Translation: CASIQTVRNSPLHF.

This clonotype was seen repeatedly, ten times or more. This chain connects TRBV4-1 to TRBJ2-7; a possible D gene is TRBD2 (6 bases). Trimming left V 4 bases short and J 2 bases short, with 15 bases between. Germline V gene lookup returns CDR1 MGHRA and CDR2 YSYEKL. This CDR3 region has 15 residues. CDR3 loop: CASSPEEGTTYEQYF. CDR3 sequence (DNA): TGCGCCAGCAGCCCCGAGGAGGGTACTACCTACGAGCAGTACTTC.

This clonotype was picked up a small number of times. The conserved final phenylalanine or tryptophan is absent from the CDR3, which likely points to a read error. The DNA is left out, because the CDR3 cannot be placed on it with certainty; the CDR3 is given as TCRdb lists it. The rearrangement uses TRBV23-1 and TRBJ1-4; the table's TRBD1 call for D was not verified on the DNA. TRBV23-1 has ORF status, its function being uncertain. The CDR3 region is 9 residues in length, termini included. This CDR3 reads CASSGSRDL.